A selection of T cell receptor beta chains follows, all from one sample in a study of T-cell reconstitution after alpha-beta-depleted transplantation in children. MiXCR, run by TCRdb on the PCR reads, gives a single entry per CDR3 protein. The sample records nearly 400,000 distinct CDR3 sequences, roughly 20% being singletons. The input for sequencing was PBMCs from the stem cell graft donor, taken from the stem cell graft. These receptors all stem from a human donor who donated a stem cell graft to a child with acute myeloid leukemia. The CDR3 runs from the conserved cysteine through the conserved F or W. The order of the fields is D gene, V gene, clone size, J gene, CDR3 DNA, CDR3 protein. The D gene is left open where the match is weak. Not all rows give a size; the values are once, few, many and, for expanded clones, a class.

.	TRBV12-3/TRBV12-4	few	TRBJ2-3	TGTGCCAGCAGTTTACTGCGCACAGATACGCAGTATTTT	CASSLLRTDTQYF
TRBD2	TRBV20-1	.	TRBJ2-7	TGCAGTGGCATCACCGGGACTAGCTACGAGCAGTACTTC	CSGITGTSYEQYF
TRBD2	TRBV4-1	.	TRBJ2-7	TGCGCCAGCAGCCAAGGGGAACTAGCGGGAGTTTCCGAGCAGTACTTC	CASSQGELAGVSEQYF
.	TRBV5-1	many	TRBJ2-1	TGCGCCAGCAGCTCCGACACGAGAGACAATGAGCAGTTCTTC	CASSSDTRDNEQFF
TRBD1	TRBV6-5	few	TRBJ1-4	TGTGCCAGCAGTTCCCCGGGGACAGGGAGAGAAAAACTGTTTTTT	CASSSPGTGREKLFF
.	TRBV4-2	.	TRBJ1-1	TGTGCCAGCAGCCAAGATCCCGGGGACACTGAAGCTTTCTTT	CASSQDPGDTEAFF
TRBD1	TRBV7-9	.	TRBJ2-7	TGTGCCAGCAGCATTGGGACAGGGAAGGAACAGTACTTC	CASSIGTGKEQYF
.	TRBV28	.	TRBJ2-1	TGTGCCAGCAGTCCGGTGACTTCCTACAATGAGCAGTTCTTC	CASSPVTSYNEQFF
.	TRBV12-3/TRBV12-4	.	TRBJ2-7	TGTGCCAGCAGTAACCAACCGAGCAACGAGCAGTACTTC	CASSNQPSNEQYF
.	TRBV12-3/TRBV12-4	.	TRBJ1-1	TGTGCCAGCAGTCATTCTAAGCTTTCTGAAGCTTTCTTT	CASSHSKLSEAFF
.	TRBV2	.	TRBJ1-5	TGTGCCAGCAAAATGACCATGGGCCAGCCCCAGCATTTT	CASKMTMGQPQHF
TRBD1	TRBV12-3/TRBV12-4	.	TRBJ1-2	TGTGCCAGCAGCAAACAGGGGCAACGAGATGGCTACACCTTC	CASSKQGQRDGYTF
TRBD2	TRBV4-1	.	TRBJ2-7	TGCGCCAGCAGCCAAGTCCCCGGGACTAGCGGATCCTACGAGCAGTACTTC	CASSQVPGTSGSYEQYF
.	TRBV7-9	few	TRBJ2-5	TGTGCCAGCAGCTTAGCGATTGGGGACCAAGAGACCCAGTACTTC	CASSLAIGDQETQYF
.	TRBV20-1	many	TRBJ2-7	TGCAGTGCTTGGACAGACCCCTCTTCCTACGAGCAGTACTTC	CSAWTDPSSYEQYF
.	TRBV5-1	many	TRBJ2-7	TGCGCCAGCAGCTTGACACAGACAGATTCCTACGAGCAGTACTTC	CASSLTQTDSYEQYF
TRBD2	TRBV9	.	TRBJ2-3	TGTGCCAGCAGCGCCCAGCCTGGCGGGAGGCTCACAGATACGCAGTATTTT	CASSAQPGGRLTDTQYF
.	TRBV7-9	.	TRBJ1-3	TGTGGGACTCGCGACCCCTTGGCAGGAAACACCATATATTTT	CGTRDPLAGNTIYF
.	TRBV9	.	TRBJ2-3	TGTGCCAGCAGCCAGTACCTGACGGCAGATGCTAGCACAGATACGCAGTATTTT	CASSQYLTADASTDTQYF
.	TRBV12-3/TRBV12-4	.	TRBJ2-5	TGTGCCAGCAGTCTAGGACAGACGGGGGCCCAGTACTTC	CASSLGQTGAQYF